Below are 10 T cell receptor beta chains sequenced from a single sample in a study of blood T cell repertoires in COVID-19. Data came from immunoSEQ multiplex PCR; TCRdb stores just in-frame clones and leaves some out. This sample has roughly 250,000 clones, with approximately 83% found just once. Specimen: peripheral blood. These receptors all stem from a human donor in a cohort sampled during active COVID-19.

The V call is TRBV6-4, the J call TRBJ2-1; perhaps TRBD2 as D (6 bases). The CDR3 runs 15 residues. CDR1 and CDR2 (germline): MRHNA, SNTAGT. V gave up 6 bases and J gave up 0 bases, with 12 bases separating them. CDR3 sequence reads: CASSLAPNSYNEQFF. The CDR3 nucleotides are TGTGCCAGCAGCCTAGCGCCGAACTCCTACAATGAGCAGTTCTTC.

The rearrangement uses TRBV9 and TRBJ2-7; 7 bases fit TRBD1. The junction had 17 bases not matched to a gene; V was cut back by 3 bases and J by 2 bases. The CDR3 length is 18 residues. Germline V CDR1 and CDR2: SGDLS, YYNGEE. In DNA form, the CDR3 reads TGTGCCAGCAGCGCAAGCCCTGGGAATCGGGACAGAGCCTACGAGCAGTACTTC. It codes for CASSASPGNRDRAYEQYF.

The chain links TRBV10-3 to TRBJ2-7; 10 bases are a match to TRBD2. CDR1 is ENHRY and CDR2 is SYGVKD in the germline V gene. The CDR3 spans 16 residues. The V and J ends lost 0 bases and 2 bases, in that order; junction bases with no gene match: 4. The CDR3: CAISESVAGGPYEQYF. The CDR3, as DNA: TGTGCCATCAGTGAGTCGGTAGCGGGAGGTCCCTACGAGCAGTACTTC.

The chain is built from TRBV5-1 and TRBJ1-2; D might be TRBD1 (6 bases). Trimming took 4 bases from V and 5 from J, leaving 21 bases between them. The CDR3 has 16 residues. Germline V gene data show CDR1 as SGHRS and CDR2 as YFSETQ. Here the CDR3 reads CASSDSSIQGDYGYTF. The DNA for the CDR3 is TGCGCCAGCAGCGATTCCAGCATACAGGGAGATTATGGCTACACCTTC.

The chain is built from TRBV6-5 and TRBJ2-7; 8 bases line up with TRBD1. V shed 5 bases and J 7 bases; nucleotides not matched to a gene: 13. Germline assignment: CDR1 MNHEY and CDR2 SVGAGI. This CDR3 comprises 15 residues. The CDR3 DNA sequence: TGTGCCAGCAGTCGCAGCGGACAGGGCACCGGGGAGCAGTACTTC. Translated, it gives CASSRSGQGTGEQYF.

This clone appeared a single time. The chain carries TRBV30 and TRBJ2-5, with TRBD2 as a possible D gene (6 bases). CDR1 is GTSNPN, CDR2 SVGIG, per germline (reference sequence). The CDR3 extends over 13 amino acids. V was pared by 1 base and J by 2 bases, with 8 bases between. The CDR3 coding sequence is TGTGCCTGGAGTGGCGGGATACAAGAGACCCAGTACTTC. This translates into CAWSGGIQETQYF.

With regard to this clone: Compared with germline, one end of the junction differs, possibly owing to a read error. The chain joins TRBV11-3 to TRBJ2-7, with a tentative D call TRBD2 (6 bases). Germline V gene lookup returns CDR1 SGHNT and CDR2 YENEEA. The length of the CDR3 is 14 residues. DNA for the CDR3: TGTGCCAGCCGCTTATCCGGGACTGGCGGGGAGCAGTACTTC. It yields the protein CASRLSGTGGEQYF.

The chain employs TRBV6-5 and TRBJ2-7; a possible D gene is TRBD1 (6 bases). The germline gives CDR1 MNHEY, CDR2 SVGAGI. The length of the CDR3 is 12 residues. Trimming took 8 bases from V and 2 from J, leaving 10 bases between them. The DNA for the CDR3 is TGTGCCAGCGGTCAGGGGCCCTACGAGCAGTACTTC. Translation gives CASGQGPYEQYF.

The chain carries TRBV4-2 and TRBJ1-1, with TRBD1 matching over 7 bases. The CDR3 contains 15 residues. Unmatched junction bases numbered 6, after V lost 4 bases and J lost 1 base. CDR1 LGHNA and CDR2 YNFKEQ come from the germline V gene. In DNA form, the CDR3 reads TGTGCCAGCAGCCTCATACAGGGGCAGAACACTGAAGCTTTCTTT. Amino acid sequence: CASSLIQGQNTEAFF.

The chain joins TRBV6-5 to TRBJ2-7, with D tentatively TRBD2 (5 bases). Germline values: CDR1 MNHEY, CDR2 SVGAGI. V was trimmed by 6 bases and J by 3 bases, leaving 15 bases between them. The CDR3 contains 14 residues. This chain's CDR3 is CASRRGTNIYEQYF. The CDR3 DNA sequence: TGTGCCAGCAGACGGGGTACTAATATCTACGAGCAGTACTTC.